This T cell receptor (beta chain) came from a study of graft-versus-host responses after intestinal transplantation. About the research overall: Recipients across the board were started on anti-thymocyte globulin induction, then kept on tacrolimus and steroids for two to three years.

V lost 0 bases and J lost 3, with 11 bases in between. The CDR3 extends over 15 amino acids. CDR1 is MGHRA, CDR2 YSYEKL, per germline. The data were produced by immunoSEQ multiplex PCR, yet TCRdb's version contains in-frame clones alone and is incomplete. The sample holds some 87,000 clones; just under 95% are singletons and the top ten take 1% to 1.4%. As to this clone: Its antigen is not identified.

Overall study results and limits: Early post-transplant declines in HvG were associated with peak levels of circulating GvH clones. The presence of high graft-versus-host to host-versus-graft clonal ratios in allografts characterized patients with graft-donor T cell macrochimerism. Present in recipient marrow, GvH clones included some that appeared first in ileum or blood.

The input for sequencing was unstimulated CD8+ T cells sorted from spleen or lymph node cells, taken before transplant. This sequence was found in a human donor who was the organ donor for an intestinal transplant. The rearrangement uses TRBV4-1 and TRBJ1-1; tentative D call: TRBD1 (5 bases). CDR3 loop: CASSQDRRGYTEAFF. The CDR3 nucleotides read TGCGCCAGCAGCCAAGATAGGCGGGGGTACACTGAAGCTTTCTTT.